This TCR beta chain is drawn from a study of shared T cell receptors in the human thymus. Sequencing was performed with immunoSEQ multiplex PCR; in TCRdb, only in-frame clones are kept and a portion is missing. The sample consists of 600,000 to 900,000 clones, approximately 83% of them appearing once. Germline V CDR1 and CDR2: MNHNS, SASEGT. CDR3 length: 12 residues. V was cut by 3 bases and J by 3 bases, with 6 bases left in between. The same data also contributed to another study, on human thymus T cells. That paper adds: Thymus tissue was removed during corrective cardiac surgery. Thymic and blood repertoires appeared to carry a bias in their V and J gene usage. Unrelated people showed highly overlapping thymic repertoires, related research reported.

This clonotype originated in a girl in the first two years of life with a congenital heart defect. Sequenced material: thymocytes. V gene TRBV6-1 combines with J gene TRBJ2-7, with D unclear. Here the CDR3 DNA reads TGTGCCAGCAGTGAGACATACTACGAGCAGTACTTC. Its translation: CASSETYYEQYF.